Sequencing of this TCR beta chain was carried out in a study of Ad26.COV2.S vaccination and SARS-CoV-2 variants. Study as a whole: Dosing was one shot or two shots 56 days apart.

Some clones are missing from TCRdb's copy, which holds only in-frame ones; the method was immunoSEQ multiplex PCR. The data show roughly 380,000 clones, around 89% seen once. Noted treatment: 19 received Ad26.COV2.S at low or high dose, single or two shots; about 5 received placebo; per-sample allocation not given. The study sampled participants on day 63 after the first vaccine or placebo injection. This CDR3 comprises 18 residues. The V end was cut by 4 bases, the J end by 3 bases, with 21 bases between. CDR1 is MNHEY, CDR2 SVGEGT, per germline. Sample: peripheral blood, taken in a trial of Ad26.COV2.S vaccine versus placebo. The gene calls are TRBV6-2 or TRBV6-3 and TRBJ2-2; tentatively, D is TRBD1 (7 bases). The TCR comes from a person aged 18-65 years who received the Ad26.COV2.S COVID-19 vaccine or a placebo. This chain's CDR3 is CASSWGAPGQIYTGELFF. The CDR3 nucleotides are TGTGCCAGCAGTTGGGGGGCCCCGGGACAGATATACACCGGGGAGCTGTTTTTT.